This is a list of T cell receptor beta chains from one sample in a study of cytomegalovirus exposure and HLA in healthy donors. Libraries were prepared by immunoSEQ multiplex PCR; TCRdb keeps only in-frame clonotypes and omits some of them. The sample includes more than 95,000 clones, 70% to 80% seen only once; the top ten take roughly 16%. The sequenced sample consisted of PBMCs. Receptors originate from a man aged 45 to 65 in good health and CMV-seropositive. Each CDR3 is given with its conserved first and last residue. The D gene is left open where the match is weak. Clone size is shown for a subset of rows, as once, few, many or a class of expanded clone.

CDR3nt: TGTGCCAGCAGCTCGCAGAAGAACTATGGCTACACCTTC; CDR3aa: CASSSQKNYGYTF; abundance: NA; v_gene: TRBV7-9; j_gene: TRBJ1-2; d_gene: NA
CDR3nt: TGTGCCAGCAGTGAAGGGCCACGGGAGGGGGTTGAGCAGTTCTTC; CDR3aa: CASSEGPREGVEQFF; abundance: few; v_gene: TRBV6-1; j_gene: TRBJ2-1; d_gene: TRBD2
CDR3nt: TGTGCCAGTAGTACGATTCCGCGTAGTGAAGCTTTCTTT; CDR3aa: CASSTIPRSEAFF; abundance: NA; v_gene: TRBV19; j_gene: TRBJ1-1; d_gene: NA
CDR3nt: TGTGCCAGTAGTTCCCCAGGGGGGACCACGGGTGAGCAGTTCTTC; CDR3aa: CASSSPGGTTGEQFF; abundance: NA; v_gene: TRBV19; j_gene: TRBJ2-1; d_gene: NA
CDR3nt: TGCGCCAGCAGCCGCTCGTCAGGGGGTTCCTACGAGCAGTACTTC; CDR3aa: CASSRSSGGSYEQYF; abundance: NA; v_gene: TRBV4-1; j_gene: TRBJ2-7; d_gene: TRBD1
CDR3nt: TGTGCCAGCAGTCGACTAGCGGCCCTCAGCACAGATACGCAGTATTTT; CDR3aa: CASSRLAALSTDTQYF; abundance: NA; v_gene: TRBV2; j_gene: TRBJ2-3; d_gene: TRBD2
CDR3nt: TGTTCCAGCAGCTTAGTCGGGGGGGGGACAGGGGATTCACCCCTCCACTTT; CDR3aa: CSSSLVGGGTGDSPLHF; abundance: NA; v_gene: TRBV7-9; j_gene: TRBJ1-6; d_gene: TRBD1
CDR3nt: TGTGCCAGCAGCCTACAGGGGGCTGCCGGAGAGACCCAGTACTTC; CDR3aa: CASSLQGAAGETQYF; abundance: few; v_gene: TRBV2; j_gene: TRBJ2-5; d_gene: TRBD1
CDR3nt: TGCGCCAGCAGCTTGATGGGGCGCAATACTGAAGCTTTCTTT; CDR3aa: CASSLMGRNTEAFF; abundance: NA; v_gene: TRBV5-1; j_gene: TRBJ1-1; d_gene: NA
CDR3nt: TGTGCCAGCAGCCTGACAGGGGTCGAGACCCAGTACTTC; CDR3aa: CASSLTGVETQYF; abundance: NA; v_gene: TRBV6-4; j_gene: TRBJ2-5; d_gene: TRBD1
CDR3nt: TGTGCCAGCACTAGCGACTCCTACGAGCAGTACTTC; CDR3aa: CASTSDSYEQYF; abundance: NA; v_gene: TRBV2; j_gene: TRBJ2-7; d_gene: NA
CDR3nt: TGTGCCAGCAGCCCACAGGGGGCTAACACCGGGGAGCTGTTTTTT; CDR3aa: CASSPQGANTGELFF; abundance: NA; v_gene: TRBV7-6; j_gene: TRBJ2-2; d_gene: TRBD1
CDR3nt: TGTGCCAGCAGTTACAATGCGGTTGTCGAGCAGTACTTC; CDR3aa: CASSYNAVVEQYF; abundance: few; v_gene: TRBV6-6; j_gene: TRBJ2-7; d_gene: NA
CDR3nt: TGTGCCAGCAGTCGTATCGGGGAAGCATATGGCTACACCTTC; CDR3aa: CASSRIGEAYGYTF; abundance: NA; v_gene: TRBV27; j_gene: TRBJ1-2; d_gene: NA
CDR3nt: TGTGCCAGCAGTACAGGGCCCGGGGAGCTGTTTTTT; CDR3aa: CASSTGPGELFF; abundance: NA; v_gene: TRBV2; j_gene: TRBJ2-2; d_gene: NA
CDR3nt: TGTGCCAGCAGCGTAGATTTAGCCCATGAGCAGTTCTTC; CDR3aa: CASSVDLAHEQFF; abundance: NA; v_gene: TRBV9; j_gene: TRBJ2-1; d_gene: NA
CDR3nt: TGTGCCAGTACCTTAAAAGCGGGAGGTCCCTACGAGCAGTACTTC; CDR3aa: CASTLKAGGPYEQYF; abundance: NA; v_gene: TRBV19; j_gene: TRBJ2-7; d_gene: TRBD2
CDR3nt: TGTGCCAGCAGACTCTACACCGGGGAGCTGTTTTTT; CDR3aa: CASRLYTGELFF; abundance: once; v_gene: TRBV28; j_gene: TRBJ2-2; d_gene: NA
CDR3nt: TGTGCCAGCAGCCCCTCGGGGGGCGCCTACGAGCAGTACTTC; CDR3aa: CASSPSGGAYEQYF; abundance: NA; v_gene: TRBV7-2; j_gene: TRBJ2-7; d_gene: NA
CDR3nt: TGTGCCAGCAGCCCGGGACAGGGCTTACACGGGGGAAAACTGTTTTTT; CDR3aa: CASSPGQGLHGGKLFF; abundance: NA; v_gene: TRBV2; j_gene: TRBJ1-4; d_gene: TRBD1
CDR3nt: TGTGCCAGCAGCCTATACGCCGGGAACACTGAAGCTTTCTTT; CDR3aa: CASSLYAGNTEAFF; abundance: NA; v_gene: TRBV5-4; j_gene: TRBJ1-1; d_gene: NA
CDR3nt: TGCGCCAGCAGCTTGGCCACAGGGTCTAACTATGGCTACACCTTC; CDR3aa: CASSLATGSNYGYTF; abundance: NA; v_gene: TRBV5-1; j_gene: TRBJ1-2; d_gene: NA
CDR3nt: TGTGCCAGCAGCGGTAGCGGGGGGGCCAACGAGCAGTACTTC; CDR3aa: CASSGSGGANEQYF; abundance: NA; v_gene: TRBV11-2; j_gene: TRBJ2-7; d_gene: TRBD2
CDR3nt: TGTGCCAGCAGTGAGGCAGGGGGAGACACCGGGGAGCTGTTTTTT; CDR3aa: CASSEAGGDTGELFF; abundance: NA; v_gene: TRBV25-1; j_gene: TRBJ2-2; d_gene: TRBD1
CDR3nt: TGTGCCATCAGTGAGGGTTTCGCGGGAGCTTTCTTT; CDR3aa: CAISEGFAGAFF; abundance: NA; v_gene: TRBV10-3; j_gene: TRBJ1-1; d_gene: NA
CDR3nt: TGTGCCAGCAGCCCGTCTCAGGCCACTGAAGCTTTCTTT; CDR3aa: CASSPSQATEAFF; abundance: NA; v_gene: TRBV11-3; j_gene: TRBJ1-1; d_gene: NA
CDR3nt: TGTGCCAGCAGCGTTAGAAGGACCGGAGGAGGCACAGATACGCAGTATTTT; CDR3aa: CASSVRRTGGGTDTQYF; abundance: NA; v_gene: TRBV7-9; j_gene: TRBJ2-3; d_gene: NA
CDR3nt: TGTGCCAGCAGCTTAGGACAGCCAGATCTATATGGCTACACCTTC; CDR3aa: CASSLGQPDLYGYTF; abundance: NA; v_gene: TRBV11-3; j_gene: TRBJ1-2; d_gene: NA
CDR3nt: TGTGCCAGCAGTTATGGGATCTCTGGGGCCGACGAGCAGTACTTC; CDR3aa: CASSYGISGADEQYF; abundance: NA; v_gene: TRBV6-5; j_gene: TRBJ2-7; d_gene: NA
CDR3nt: TGTGCCAGCAGCTCGGAGTCCCCCTACGAGCAGTACTTC; CDR3aa: CASSSESPYEQYF; abundance: NA; v_gene: TRBV28; j_gene: TRBJ2-7; d_gene: NA
CDR3nt: TGTGCCAGCAGCCCGGGACAGGGAGGCGAAAAACTGTTTTTT; CDR3aa: CASSPGQGGEKLFF; abundance: NA; v_gene: TRBV5-5; j_gene: TRBJ1-4; d_gene: TRBD1
CDR3nt: TGTGCCAGCTCCCTAGACAGGACGTATGGCTACACCTTC; CDR3aa: CASSLDRTYGYTF; abundance: NA; v_gene: TRBV18; j_gene: TRBJ1-2; d_gene: NA
CDR3nt: TGTGCCAGCTCACCCAGGGTTTGGAAAGACTACAATGAGCAGTTCTTC; CDR3aa: CASSPRVWKDYNEQFF; abundance: once; v_gene: TRBV18; j_gene: TRBJ2-1; d_gene: NA
CDR3nt: TGTGCCAGCAGCAGGACAGGCCAGCCCCAGCATTTT; CDR3aa: CASSRTGQPQHF; abundance: NA; v_gene: TRBV28; j_gene: TRBJ1-5; d_gene: TRBD1
CDR3nt: TGTGCCAGTTCGACAGAGGAGTTCTATTCACCCCTCCACTTT; CDR3aa: CASSTEEFYSPLHF; abundance: NA; v_gene: TRBV2; j_gene: TRBJ1-6; d_gene: NA
CDR3nt: TGTGCCAGCAGCCAAGGAGTATCGCTCACTGAAAAACTGTTTTTT; CDR3aa: CASSQGVSLTEKLFF; abundance: few; v_gene: TRBV4-2; j_gene: TRBJ1-4; d_gene: NA